This T cell receptor beta chain was profiled in a study of human T cells and chemical hapten exposure. This clonotype was observed many times. TCRdb recomputed calls from the RACE reads with MiXCR, one row per CDR3 protein. This sample has tens of thousands of distinct CDR3 sequences, with approximately 6.7% found just once. Trimming left V 2 bases short and J 6 bases short, with 17 bases between. In germline, CDR1 is LGHDT, CDR2 YNNKEL (reference sequence). The CDR3 is 15 residues long. Time point noted: pre-sensitization, week 0. The sample's treatment: therapeutic diphenylcyclopropenone sensitization with weekly scalp DPC.

This specimen consisted of whole blood, obtained in connection with sensitization to the hapten diphenylcyclopropenone (DPC). The clonotype originates from a woman aged 30 to 39 with alopecia areata. Some clones in this sample may be carry-over from other donors' samples. This rearrangement joins TRBV3-1 to TRBJ2-7; tentative D call: TRBD1 (6 bases). This CDR3 is CASSQFPGHGSEQYF. DNA for the CDR3: TGTGCCAGCAGCCAATTTCCGGGACACGGATCCGAGCAGTACTTC.